This TCR beta chain comes out of a study of low-dose radiotherapy and immunotherapy resistance in tumors. Study summary: Across 26 weeks, 13 Gy in total went to Cohort 2, delivered as 1 Gy per fraction every two weeks. Aspirin 300 mg was given orally each day for four cycles from cycle 1 day 1.

This clonotype was counted at least ten times. V was clipped by 1 base and J by 0 bases, with 3 bases between them. The CDR3 is 12 residues long. Germline-derived CDR1 and CDR2 are DFQATT and SNEGSKA (reference sequence). First-strand cDNA relied on TRAV- and TRBV-specific primers spanning alpha and beta chains. TCR amplification involved about 19 PCR cycles with a constant-region primer and V-primer adapter. Each CDR3 protein is one row after TCRdb ran MiXCR on the reads. The sample includes roughly 76,000 distinct CDR3 sequences, over 15% of them seen just once. Stated time point: before trial treatment. Treatment of the donors consisted of nivolumab and ipilimumab (plus aspirin, low-dose cyclophosphamide and low-dose radiotherapy).

Sequenced here: PBMCs, sampled before treatment. This sequence was found in a male donor with prostate cancer. The chain couples TRBV20-1 to TRBJ2-5; D ambiguous. The CDR3 here is CSARVDQETQYF. As DNA, the CDR3 is TGCAGTGCTAGAGTCGACCAAGAGACCCAGTACTTC.